These T cell receptor beta chains were read from a single sample in a study of vaccination and CD4 T cells after COVID-19. No antigen has been assigned to these receptors. In TCRdb, the PCR reads were re-called with MiXCR into one record per CDR3 protein. The table shows around 13,000 distinct CDR3 sequences, with about 25% occurring only once. Specimen: CD4+ T cells from blood, cultured in vitro. The source is a human donor who had recovered from COVID-19. Each CDR3 is given without its conserved first and last residue.

V gene	J gene	CDR3 protein
TRBV7-9	TRBJ2-7	ASSRGQAYEQY
TRBV12-3/TRBV12-4	TRBJ1-5	ASSWDGSNQPQH
TRBV6-2/TRBV6-3	TRBJ2-1	ASLGGQYNEQF
TRBV2	TRBJ1-2	ASSEYRPPVGNGYT
TRBV6-1	TRBJ1-2	ASSAINGGYT
TRBV4-1	TRBJ1-6	ASSHRDDNSPLH
TRBV6-2/TRBV6-3	TRBJ1-2	ASSEQGADGYT
TRBV18	TRBJ1-2	ASSPIDGSNGYT
TRBV19	TRBJ1-1	ASSTGPLEAF
TRBV10-3	TRBJ1-4	AISAQGRTNEKLF
TRBV6-2/TRBV6-3	TRBJ1-3	ASSDHDRLWKHHI
TRBV20-1	TRBJ2-3	SAQSGTDTQY
TRBV5-5	TRBJ1-2	ASSLDVGGRDYGYT
TRBV30	TRBJ2-1	AWSVRGPEQF
TRBV12-3/TRBV12-4	TRBJ2-5	ASSLGATLKVETQY
TRBV6-5	TRBJ1-2	ASSYTRTGGSYGYT